A single sample is the source of the 6 T cell receptor beta chains below, sequenced in a study of radiotherapy plus CTLA-4 blockade in lung cancer. Method: immunoSEQ multiplex PCR; TCRdb's copy keeps in-frame clones and lacks some. This sample has over 80,000 clones; 70% to 90% occur once, and the top ten carry about a sixth. Sample: peripheral blood, taken from a patient treated with radiotherapy plus ipilimumab. Receptor source: a human donor with non-small cell lung cancer that progressed on radiotherapy plus ipilimumab.

This chain links TRBV4-2 with TRBJ2-3; D gene uncertain. Per germline, CDR1 LGHNA and CDR2 YNFKEQ. This CDR3 spans 18 amino acids. V lost 0 bases, J lost 0 bases, and 16 bases lay in between. CDR3 protein: CASSQDGWSGTSTDTQYF. In nucleotides, the CDR3 is TGTGCCAGCAGCCAAGATGGGTGGTCTGGCACCAGCACAGATACGCAGTATTTT.

V usage is TRBV5-1 and J usage is TRBJ2-7; D call uncertain. Germline V CDR1 and CDR2: SGHRS, YFSETQ. The CDR3 has 13 amino acids. Trimming removed 0 bases at V and 3 bases at J, with 7 bases between. The CDR3 sequence: CASSLGQHYEQYF. The CDR3 DNA follows: TGCGCCAGCAGCTTGGGCCAGCACTACGAGCAGTACTTC. The full variable domain, with the rest looked up from reference TRBV5-1 and TRBJ2-7, is KAGVTQTPRYLIKTRGQQVTLSCSPISGHRSVSWYQQTPGQGLQFLFEYFSETQRNKGNFPGRFSGRQFSNSRSEMNVSTLELGDSALYLCASSLGQHYEQYFGPGTRLTVT.

The chain links TRBV2 to TRBJ1-1; no clear D gene. CDR1 is SNHLY, CDR2 FYNNEI, per germline. Trimming stripped 3 bases from V and 0 bases from J, with 5 bases between. The CDR3 totals 13 residues. For the CDR3, the DNA is TGTGCCAGCAGTGATATTTTGAACACTGAAGCTTTCTTT. This translates into CASSDILNTEAFF.

J is TRBJ1-1 and V is TRBV4-3; 10 bases are a match to TRBD1. Germline V gives CDR1 LGHNA, CDR2 YSLEER. The trim removed 4 bases at V and 1 base at J, leaving 6 bases unmatched. This CDR3 spans 16 amino acids. CDR3 amino acids: CASSPTTGGENTEAFF. Written as DNA, the CDR3 is TGCGCCAGCAGCCCAACGACAGGGGGCGAGAACACTGAAGCTTTCTTT.

This chain uses TRBV7-9 with TRBJ1-1, with D possibly matching TRBD1 (6 bases). Germline lookup yields CDR1 SEHNR and CDR2 FQNEAQ (reference sequence). V was pared by 5 bases and J by 1 base, with 11 bases between. The CDR3 is 14 amino acids. This chain's CDR3 is CASSMGQPNTEAFF. The CDR3 region has the DNA TGTGCCAGCAGCATGGGACAACCGAACACTGAAGCTTTCTTT. The whole variable domain, remainder taken from reference TRBV7-9 and TRBJ1-1, is DTGVSQNPRHKITKRGQNVTFRCDPISEHNRLYWYRQTLGQGPEFLTYFQNEAQLEKSRLLSDRFSAERPKGSFSTLEIQRTEQGDSAMYLCASSMGQPNTEAFFGQGTRLTVV.

This clone was seen only a few times. This chain joins TRBV18 and TRBJ2-7; 10 nucleotides match TRBD2. The V and J ends lost 6 bases and 6 bases, in that order; junction bases with no gene match: 17. From germline, CDR1 is KGHSH and CDR2 LQKENI. The CDR3 loop spans 17 amino acids. CDR3 loop: CASSTSPSASGSSEQYF. DNA of the CDR3: TGTGCCAGCTCGACGTCACCCTCGGCTAGCGGGAGCTCCGAGCAGTACTTC.